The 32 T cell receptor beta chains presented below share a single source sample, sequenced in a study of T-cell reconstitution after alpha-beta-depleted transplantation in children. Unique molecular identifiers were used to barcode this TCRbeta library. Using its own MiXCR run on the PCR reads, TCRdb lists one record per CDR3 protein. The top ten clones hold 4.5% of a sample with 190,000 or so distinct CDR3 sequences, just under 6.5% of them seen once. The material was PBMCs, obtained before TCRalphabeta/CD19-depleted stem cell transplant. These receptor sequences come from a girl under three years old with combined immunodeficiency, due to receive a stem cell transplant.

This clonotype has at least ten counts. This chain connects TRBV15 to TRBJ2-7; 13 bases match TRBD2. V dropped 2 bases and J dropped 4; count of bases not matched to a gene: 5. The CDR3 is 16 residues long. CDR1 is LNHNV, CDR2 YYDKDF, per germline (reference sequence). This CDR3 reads CATSRWTSGSSYEQYF. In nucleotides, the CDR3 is TGTGCCACCAGCAGATGGACTAGCGGGAGTTCTTACGAGCAGTACTTC.

The DNA of the CDR3 is TGTGCCAGCAGTTTATTAAGGACAGGGGGTCCCGGGGAGCTGTTTTTT. This encodes CASSLLRTGGPGELFF. The rearrangement links TRBV28 to TRBJ2-2, with TRBD1 matching over 10 bases. CDR3 length equals 16 residues. Trimming at V came to 1 base and at J to 6 bases, leaving 5 bases not matched to a gene. From germline, CDR1 is MDHEN and CDR2 SYDVKM.

The CDR3 protein is CASRPGTPYEQYF. CDR3 bases: TGTGCCAGCAGACCCGGGACTCCTTACGAGCAGTACTTC. The chain recombines TRBV6-2 or TRBV6-3 with TRBJ2-7, with D tentatively TRBD2 (6 bases). The CDR3 length is 13 residues. V lost 6 bases and J 4 bases, leaving 13 bases between the germline ends. CDR1 MNHEY and CDR2 SVGEGT come from the germline V gene.

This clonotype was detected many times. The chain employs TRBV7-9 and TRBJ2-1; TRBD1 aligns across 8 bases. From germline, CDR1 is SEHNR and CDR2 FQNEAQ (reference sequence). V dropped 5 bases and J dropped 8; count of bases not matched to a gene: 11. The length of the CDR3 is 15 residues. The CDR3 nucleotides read TGTGCCAGCAGCCCGATGGCAGGGGGCTTTGATGAGCAGTTCTTC. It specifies CASSPMAGGFDEQFF.

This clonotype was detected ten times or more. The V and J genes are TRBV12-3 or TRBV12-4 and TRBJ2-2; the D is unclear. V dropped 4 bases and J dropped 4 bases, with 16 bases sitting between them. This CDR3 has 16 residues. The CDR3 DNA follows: TGTGCCAGCAGTTCCCTCCCGATGGGAAGCACCGGGGAGCTGTTTTTT. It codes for CASSSLPMGSTGELFF.

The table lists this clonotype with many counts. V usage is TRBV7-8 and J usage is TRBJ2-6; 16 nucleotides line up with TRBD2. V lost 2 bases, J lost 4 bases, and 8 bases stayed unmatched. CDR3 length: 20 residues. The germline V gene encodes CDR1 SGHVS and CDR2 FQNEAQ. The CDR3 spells CASSLIGTSGRASGANVLTF. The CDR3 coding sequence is TGTGCCAGCAGCTTAATTGGGACTAGCGGGAGGGCCTCCGGGGCCAACGTCCTGACTTTC.

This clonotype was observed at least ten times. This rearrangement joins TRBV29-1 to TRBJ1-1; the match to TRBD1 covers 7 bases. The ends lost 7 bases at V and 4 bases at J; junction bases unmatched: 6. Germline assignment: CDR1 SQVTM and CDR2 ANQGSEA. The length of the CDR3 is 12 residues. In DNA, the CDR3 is TGCAGCGCCGACAGGGAGGGCACTGAAGCTTTCTTT. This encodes CSADREGTEAFF.

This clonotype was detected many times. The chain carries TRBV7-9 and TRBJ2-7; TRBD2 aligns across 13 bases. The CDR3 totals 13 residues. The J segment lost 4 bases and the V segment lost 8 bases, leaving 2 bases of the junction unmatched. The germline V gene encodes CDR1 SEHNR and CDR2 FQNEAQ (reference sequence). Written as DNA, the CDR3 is TGTGCCAGCCGGACTAGCGGGGGTTACGAGCAGTACTTC. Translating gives CASRTSGGYEQYF. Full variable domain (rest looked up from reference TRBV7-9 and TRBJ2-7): DTGVSQNPRHKITKRGQNVTFRCDPISEHNRLYWYRQTLGQGPEFLTYFQNEAQLEKSRLLSDRFSAERPKGSFSTLEIQRTEQGDSAMYLCASRTSGGYEQYFGPGTRLTVT.

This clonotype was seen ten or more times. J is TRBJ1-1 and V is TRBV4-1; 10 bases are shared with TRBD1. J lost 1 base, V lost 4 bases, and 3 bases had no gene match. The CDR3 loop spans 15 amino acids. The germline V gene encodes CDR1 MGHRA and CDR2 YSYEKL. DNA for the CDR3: TGCGCCAGCAGCCGACAGGGGGCGGAGAACACTGAAGCTTTCTTT. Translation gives CASSRQGAENTEAFF.

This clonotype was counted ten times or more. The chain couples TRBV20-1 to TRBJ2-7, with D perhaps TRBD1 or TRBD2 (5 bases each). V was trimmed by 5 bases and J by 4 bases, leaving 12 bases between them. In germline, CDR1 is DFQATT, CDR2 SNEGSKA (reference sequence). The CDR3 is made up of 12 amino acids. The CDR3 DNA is TGCAGTGCTTTTGGGGGTAATTACGAGCAGTACTTC. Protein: CSAFGGNYEQYF.

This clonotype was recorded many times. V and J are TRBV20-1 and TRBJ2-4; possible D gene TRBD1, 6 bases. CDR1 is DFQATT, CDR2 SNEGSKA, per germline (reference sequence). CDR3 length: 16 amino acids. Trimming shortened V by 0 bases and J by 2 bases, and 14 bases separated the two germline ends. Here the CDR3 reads CSARDPGRGPKNIQYF. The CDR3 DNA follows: TGCAGTGCTAGAGATCCCGGCAGGGGTCCCAAAAACATTCAGTACTTC.

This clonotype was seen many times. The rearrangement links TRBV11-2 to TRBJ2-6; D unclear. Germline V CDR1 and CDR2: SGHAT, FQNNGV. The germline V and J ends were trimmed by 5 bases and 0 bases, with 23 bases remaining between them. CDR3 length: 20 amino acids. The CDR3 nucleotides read TGTGCCAGCAGCCGGAACGTCATTGGGATGGCGGTCTCTGGGGCCAACGTCCTGACTTTC. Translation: CASSRNVIGMAVSGANVLTF.

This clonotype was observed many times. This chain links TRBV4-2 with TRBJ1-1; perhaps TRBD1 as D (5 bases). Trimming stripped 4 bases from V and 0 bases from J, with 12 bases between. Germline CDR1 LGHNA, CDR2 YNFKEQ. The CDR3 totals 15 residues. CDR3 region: CASSPVPGMNTEAFF. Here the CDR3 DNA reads TGTGCCAGCAGCCCCGTCCCAGGGATGAACACTGAAGCTTTCTTT.

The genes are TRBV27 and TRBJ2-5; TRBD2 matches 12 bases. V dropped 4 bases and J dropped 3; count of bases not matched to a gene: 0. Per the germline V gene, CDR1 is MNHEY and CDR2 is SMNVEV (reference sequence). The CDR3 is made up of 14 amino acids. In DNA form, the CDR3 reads TGTGCCAGCAGTTGGACTAGCGGGAAAGAGACCCAGTACTTC. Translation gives CASSWTSGKETQYF.

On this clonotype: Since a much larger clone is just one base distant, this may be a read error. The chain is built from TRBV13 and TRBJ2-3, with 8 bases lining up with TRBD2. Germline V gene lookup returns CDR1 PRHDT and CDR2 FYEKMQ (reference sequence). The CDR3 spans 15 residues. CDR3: CASSLVAGRTDTLYF. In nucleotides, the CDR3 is TGTGCCAGCAGCTTAGTAGCGGGACGCACAGATACGCTGTATTTT. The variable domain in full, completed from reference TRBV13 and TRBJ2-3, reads AAGVIQSPRHLIKEKRETATLKCYPIPRHDTVYWYQQGPGQDPQFLISFYEKMQSDKGSIPDRFSAQQFSDYHSELNMSSLELGDSALYFCASSLVAGRTDTLYFGPGTRLTVL.

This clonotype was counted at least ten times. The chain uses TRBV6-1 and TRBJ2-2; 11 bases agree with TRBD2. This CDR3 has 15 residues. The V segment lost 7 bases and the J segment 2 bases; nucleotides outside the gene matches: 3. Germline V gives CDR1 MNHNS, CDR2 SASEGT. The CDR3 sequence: CASKLAGVNTGELFF. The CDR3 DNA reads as TGTGCCAGCAAACTAGCGGGAGTTAACACCGGGGAGCTGTTTTTT.

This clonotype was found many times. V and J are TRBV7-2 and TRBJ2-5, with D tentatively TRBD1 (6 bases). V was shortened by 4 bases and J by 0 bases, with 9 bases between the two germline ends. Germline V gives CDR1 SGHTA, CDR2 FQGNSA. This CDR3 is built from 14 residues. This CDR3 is CASSSRQDQETQYF. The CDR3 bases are TGTGCCAGCAGCTCCAGACAGGACCAAGAGACCCAGTACTTC.

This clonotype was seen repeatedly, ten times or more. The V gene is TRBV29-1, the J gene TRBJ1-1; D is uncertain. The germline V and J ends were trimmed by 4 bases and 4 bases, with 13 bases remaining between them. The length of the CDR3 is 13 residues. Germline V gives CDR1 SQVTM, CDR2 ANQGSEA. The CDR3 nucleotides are TGCAGCGTTGGTCCTGGGTTCGGCACTGAAGCTTTCTTT. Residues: CSVGPGFGTEAFF.

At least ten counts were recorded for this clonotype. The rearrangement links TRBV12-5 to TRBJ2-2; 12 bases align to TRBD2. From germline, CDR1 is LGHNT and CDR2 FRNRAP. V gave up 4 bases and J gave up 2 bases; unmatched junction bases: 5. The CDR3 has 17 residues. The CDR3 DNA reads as TGTGCTAGTGGTTCATCGACTAGCGGGGGCAACACCGGGGAGCTGTTTTTT. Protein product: CASGSSTSGGNTGELFF.

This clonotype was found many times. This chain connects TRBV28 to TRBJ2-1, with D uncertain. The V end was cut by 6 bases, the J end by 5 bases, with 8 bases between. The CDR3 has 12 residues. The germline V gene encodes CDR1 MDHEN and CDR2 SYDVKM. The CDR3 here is CASSPVDNEQFF. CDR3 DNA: TGTGCCAGCAGCCCCGTTGACAATGAGCAGTTCTTC. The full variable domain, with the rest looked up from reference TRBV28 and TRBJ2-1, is DVKVTQSSRYLVKRTGEKVFLECVQDMDHENMFWYRQDPGLGLRLIYFSYDVKMKEKGDIPEGYSVSREKKERFSLILESASTNQTSMYLCASSPVDNEQFFGPGTRLTVL.

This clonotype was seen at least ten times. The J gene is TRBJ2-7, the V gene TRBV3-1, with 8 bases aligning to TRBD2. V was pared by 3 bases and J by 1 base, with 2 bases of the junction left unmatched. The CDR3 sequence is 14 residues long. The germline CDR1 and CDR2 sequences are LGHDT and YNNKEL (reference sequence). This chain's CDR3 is CASSHGGGSYEQYF. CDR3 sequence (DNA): TGTGCCAGCAGCCACGGCGGGGGGTCCTACGAGCAGTACTTC.

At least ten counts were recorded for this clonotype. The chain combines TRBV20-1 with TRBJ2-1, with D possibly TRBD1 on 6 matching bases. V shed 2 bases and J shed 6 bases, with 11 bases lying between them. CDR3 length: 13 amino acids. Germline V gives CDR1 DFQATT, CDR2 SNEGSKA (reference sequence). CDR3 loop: CSARLSGANEQFF. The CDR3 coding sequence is TGCAGTGCTAGATTGTCAGGGGCCAATGAGCAGTTCTTC.

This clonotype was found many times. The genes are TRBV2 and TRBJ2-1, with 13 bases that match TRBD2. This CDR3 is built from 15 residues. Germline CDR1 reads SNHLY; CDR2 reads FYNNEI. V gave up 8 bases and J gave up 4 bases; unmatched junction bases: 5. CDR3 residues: CASRTSGSKYNEQFF. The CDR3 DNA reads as TGTGCCAGCCGGACTAGCGGGAGCAAGTACAATGAGCAGTTCTTC.

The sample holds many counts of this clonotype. The CDR3 is CASSLFGEGQSDTQYF. The CDR3 nucleotides read TGTGCCAGCAGTTTGTTCGGGGAGGGCCAATCAGATACGCAGTATTTT. V is TRBV28 and J is TRBJ2-3, with 7 bases aligning to TRBD2. In germline, CDR1 is MDHEN, CDR2 SYDVKM. The trim removed 3 bases at V and 4 bases at J, leaving 10 bases unmatched. The CDR3 totals 16 residues.

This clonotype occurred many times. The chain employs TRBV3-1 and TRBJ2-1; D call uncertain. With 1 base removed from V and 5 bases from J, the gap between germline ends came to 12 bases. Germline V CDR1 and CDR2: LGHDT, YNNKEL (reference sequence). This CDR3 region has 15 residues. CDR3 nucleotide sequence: TGTGCCAGCAGCCAAGTGGTGACTCTAAACAATGAGCAGTTCTTC. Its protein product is CASSQVVTLNNEQFF.

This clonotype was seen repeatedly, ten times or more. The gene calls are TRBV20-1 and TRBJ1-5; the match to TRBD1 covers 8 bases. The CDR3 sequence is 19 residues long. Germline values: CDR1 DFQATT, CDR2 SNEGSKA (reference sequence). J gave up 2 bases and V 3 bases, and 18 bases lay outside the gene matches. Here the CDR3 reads CSASRLDRERDGGNQPQHF. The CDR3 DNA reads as TGCAGTGCTAGTCGTTTGGACAGGGAACGGGACGGAGGCAATCAGCCCCAGCATTTT.

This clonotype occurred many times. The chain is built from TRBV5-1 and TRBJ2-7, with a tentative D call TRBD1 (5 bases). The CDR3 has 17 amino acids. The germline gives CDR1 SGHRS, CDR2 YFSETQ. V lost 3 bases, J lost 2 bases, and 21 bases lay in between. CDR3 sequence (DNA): TGCGCCAGCAGCTCGAACCTCCAGACAGTCTTCGCCTACGAGCAGTACTTC. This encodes CASSSNLQTVFAYEQYF.

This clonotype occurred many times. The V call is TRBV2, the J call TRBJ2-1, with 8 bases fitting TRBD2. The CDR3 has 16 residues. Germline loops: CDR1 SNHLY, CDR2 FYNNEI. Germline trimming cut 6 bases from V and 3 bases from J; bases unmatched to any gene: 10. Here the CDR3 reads CASRAGLEMFYNEQFF. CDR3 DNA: TGTGCCAGCAGGGCGGGACTAGAGATGTTCTACAATGAGCAGTTCTTC. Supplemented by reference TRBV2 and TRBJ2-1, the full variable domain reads EPEVTQTPSHQVTQMGQEVILRCVPISNHLYFYWYRQILGQKVEFLVSFYNNEISEKSEIFDDQFSVERPDGSNFTLKIRSTKLEDSAMYFCASRAGLEMFYNEQFFGPGTRLTVL.

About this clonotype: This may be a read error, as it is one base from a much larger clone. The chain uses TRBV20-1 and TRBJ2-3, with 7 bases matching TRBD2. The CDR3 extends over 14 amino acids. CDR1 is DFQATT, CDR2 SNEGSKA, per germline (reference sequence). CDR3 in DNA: TGCAGTGCCCAGGATCGGGGGGTCGGAGATACGGAGTATTTT. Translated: CSAQDRGVGDTEYF.

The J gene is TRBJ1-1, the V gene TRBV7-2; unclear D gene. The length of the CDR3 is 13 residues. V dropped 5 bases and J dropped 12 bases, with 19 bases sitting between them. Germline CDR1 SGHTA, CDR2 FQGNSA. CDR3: CASSPDASGESFF. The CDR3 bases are TGTGCCAGCAGCCCGGACGCATCGGGCGAGTCTTTCTTT.

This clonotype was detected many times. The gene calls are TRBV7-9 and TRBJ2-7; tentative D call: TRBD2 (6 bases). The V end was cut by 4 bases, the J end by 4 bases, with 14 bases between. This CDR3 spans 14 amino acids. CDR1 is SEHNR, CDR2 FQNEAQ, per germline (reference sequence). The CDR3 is CASSSQRVFYEQYF. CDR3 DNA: TGTGCCAGCAGCTCCCAGCGGGTTTTTTACGAGCAGTACTTC. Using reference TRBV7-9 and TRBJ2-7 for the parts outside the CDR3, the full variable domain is DTGVSQNPRHKITKRGQNVTFRCDPISEHNRLYWYRQTLGQGPEFLTYFQNEAQLEKSRLLSDRFSAERPKGSFSTLEIQRTEQGDSAMYLCASSSQRVFYEQYFGPGTRLTVT.

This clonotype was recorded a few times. The CDR3: CASSLALQGYEQYF. The CDR3 DNA sequence: TGTGCCAGCAGCTTAGCGTTACAGGGCTACGAGCAGTACTTC. The genes are TRBV7-6 and TRBJ2-7; D perhaps matches TRBD1 (6 bases). Germline values: CDR1 SGHVS, CDR2 FNYEAQ. The CDR3 loop spans 14 amino acids. The V gene lost 0 bases and the J gene lost 3 bases, with 9 bases spanning the gap.